In its sample, the clone carrying this T cell receptor (beta chain) was seen a few times. The data were obtained in a study of T cell repertoires in cytomegalovirus infection. Study in general: Based on public TCR beta signatures, there were indications of CMV infection and of a matching HLA type.

TCRdb processed the reads anew with MiXCR; each CDR3 protein has one entry. This table has about 680,000 distinct CDR3 sequences, roughly 26% appearing once. Sequencing used CD8+ T cells from PBMCs. The sequence was obtained from a human donor in good health (CMV status not recorded). Some clones in this sample may be carry-over from other donors' samples.

The CDR3 nucleotides read TGTGCCAGCAGCTGGGAAGCGGGGGGGCCGGATGAGCAGTTCTTC. It codes for CASSWEAGGPDEQFF. This chain links TRBV6-6 with TRBJ2-1; 10 bases fit TRBD2. The CDR3 extends over 15 amino acids. Per germline, CDR1 MNHNY and CDR2 SVGAGI (reference sequence). V dropped 6 bases and J dropped 8; count of bases not matched to a gene: 10.